Presented here are 9 T cell receptor beta chains from one specimen sequenced in a study of T cells in Graves' hyperthyroidism and ophthalmopathy. The investigators amplified TCR beta CDR3 regions from RNA transcripts. The TCR CDR3 was amplified in a first-round RT-PCR using the HTBI primer set. TCRdb re-called the multiplex PCR reads through MiXCR, storing one row per CDR3 protein. The sample has under 750,000 distinct CDR3 sequences, around 20% seen once. Material: blood. The receptors stem from a woman aged 45 to 65 with Graves' hyperthyroidism that later progressed to Graves' ophthalmopathy.

This clonotype has a count of ten or more. For the CDR3, the DNA is TGCGCCACCTCGTCCCAGGCGAACACTGAAGCTTTCTTT. Protein sequence: CATSSQANTEAFF. This chain joins TRBV5-1 and TRBJ1-1; D is unclear. V lost 9 bases, J lost 1 base, and 13 bases lay in between. The CDR3 length is 13 residues. Germline CDR1 SGHRS, CDR2 YFSETQ.

Ten or more counts support this clonotype. The genes are TRBV20-1 and TRBJ2-3; 11 nucleotides match TRBD2. The V segment lost 0 bases and the J segment 4 bases; nucleotides outside the gene matches: 3. The CDR3 loop spans 15 amino acids. Germline V gene sequence: CDR1 DFQATT, CDR2 SNEGSKA (reference sequence). The CDR3 region has the DNA TGCAGTGCTAGAGATACTAGCGGGGGCTCAGATACGCAGTATTTT. It specifies CSARDTSGGSDTQYF.

This clonotype was seen a few times. The V call is TRBV7-3, the J call TRBJ2-1; D call uncertain. Germline-derived CDR1 and CDR2 are SGHTA and FQGTGA. V lost 2 bases and J 8 bases, leaving 13 bases between the germline ends. This CDR3 comprises 14 residues. CDR3 sequence (DNA): TGTGCCAGCAGCTTAGAGGTAGCCGATTATGAGCAGTTCTTC. It encodes CASSLEVADYEQFF.

This clonotype occurred many times. The rearrangement links TRBV29-1 to TRBJ1-1, with unresolved D. This CDR3 comprises 11 residues. With 4 bases removed from V and 3 bases from J, the gap between germline ends came to 6 bases. CDR1 is SQVTM and CDR2 is ANQGSEA in the germline V gene. CDR3: CSVVWDTEAFF. As DNA, the CDR3 is TGCAGCGTTGTGTGGGACACTGAAGCTTTCTTT.

This clonotype came up many times. The chain carries TRBV27 and TRBJ1-1; D uncertain. The CDR3 spans 14 residues. Germline lookup yields CDR1 MNHEY and CDR2 SMNVEV (reference sequence). Trimming left V 3 bases short and J 3 bases short, with 11 bases between. The DNA for the CDR3 is TGTGCCAGCAGTTTGAGGTGGTTGGACACTGAAGCTTTCTTT. Protein product: CASSLRWLDTEAFF.

This clonotype was picked up many times. The chain joins TRBV18 to TRBJ2-7, with D possibly matching TRBD1 (5 bases). This CDR3 region has 15 residues. Deletions cut 1 base from V and 0 bases from J, with 10 bases between. CDR1 and CDR2 from the germline V gene are KGHSH and LQKENI. CDR3 sequence (DNA): TGTGCCAGCTCACCACAGACAGTGAGCTCCTACGAGCAGTACTTC. Translated: CASSPQTVSSYEQYF.

This clonotype was counted many times. The chain recombines TRBV7-9 with TRBJ1-1; D unresolved. The CDR3 covers 14 residues. Deletions cut 1 base from V and 0 bases from J, with 6 bases between. The germline V gene has CDR1 SEHNR and CDR2 FQNEAQ (reference sequence). The CDR3 loop reads CASSLVLVNTEAFF. As DNA, the CDR3 is TGTGCCAGCAGCTTAGTTCTGGTGAACACTGAAGCTTTCTTT.

The rearrangement uses TRBV4-2 and TRBJ1-1; D possibly corresponds to TRBD1 (5 bases). The CDR3 contains 16 residues. Germline values: CDR1 LGHNA, CDR2 YNFKEQ. V was cut by 0 bases and J by 7 bases, with 18 bases left in between. The CDR3 loop reads CASSQEWPGSYGEAFF. In DNA form, the CDR3 reads TGTGCCAGCAGCCAAGAATGGCCAGGGAGTTATGGTGAAGCTTTCTTT.

The chain has TRBV6-1 and TRBJ1-5; TRBD1 matches at 11 bases. With 4 bases clipped from V and 5 bases from J, the junction kept 4 bases outside the gene matches. The CDR3 has 15 amino acids. CDR1 is MNHNS, CDR2 SASEGT, per germline. The CDR3 reads CASSVGQGAYQPQHF. CDR3 nucleotides: TGTGCCAGCAGTGTAGGACAGGGGGCCTATCAGCCCCAGCATTTT.